Listed below are T cell receptor beta chains from one sample, sequenced in a study of blood T cell repertoires in COVID-19. Sequencing used immunoSEQ multiplex PCR; TCRdb keeps in-frame clones, though not all of them. This sample has about 54,000 clones, with about 90% found just once. The material sequenced was peripheral blood. Receptor source: a man in his fifties or sixties with active COVID-19. The CDR3 runs from the conserved cysteine through the conserved F or W. The D gene is left open where the match is weak. The size field is filled for only some rows; it gives once, few, many or a size class.

>TRBV19|TRBJ2-1|NA|NA|14
TGTGCCACTATGCGGGGGAGGGGGTACAATGAGCAGTTCTTC
CATMRGRGYNEQFF
>TRBV4-1|TRBJ2-1|TRBD2|NA|17
TGCGCCAGCAGCCCCGGACTAGCGGGGAGCTCCTACAATGAGCAGTTCTTC
CASSPGLAGSSYNEQFF
>TRBV19|TRBJ2-2|NA|NA|14
TGTGCCAGTAGTATAGAAGGGGGCACCGGGGAGCTGTTTTTT
CASSIEGGTGELFF
>TRBV2|TRBJ1-5|NA|NA|13
TGTGCCAGCAGTGATACCAGGGTCCAGCCCCAGCATTTT
CASSDTRVQPQHF
>TRBV19|TRBJ2-7|NA|few|14
TGTGCCAGTAGTATCTCTATTGGTGTCCACGAGCAGTACTTC
CASSISIGVHEQYF
>TRBV5-6|TRBJ2-5|NA|NA|13
TGTGCCAGCAGCTTGGCGGTGGAAGAGACCCAGTACTTC
CASSLAVEETQYF
>TRBV21-1|TRBJ2-5|NA|once|17
TGTGCCAGCAGCAAACCTCGACTAGCGGGCAACCAAGAGACCCAGTACTTC
CASSKPRLAGNQETQYF
>TRBV5-4|TRBJ2-1|TRBD2|NA|15
TGTGCCAGCAGCCCCGGGACTAGCGGGAGGGCCAGTCTGTTCTTC
CASSPGTSGRASLFF
>TRBV9|TRBJ1-1|NA|NA|13
TGTGCCAGCAGCGTAGAACAGAGCACTGAAGCTTTCTTT
CASSVEQSTEAFF
>TRBV2|TRBJ2-7|TRBD2|NA|14
TGTGCCAGCACTAGCGGGAGGTTCTCCTACGAGCAGTACTTC
CASTSGRFSYEQYF
>TRBV18|TRBJ1-5|TRBD1|NA|13
TGTGCCAGCTCCACAGGGGGGAATCAGCCCCAGCATTTT
CASSTGGNQPQHF
>TRBV27|TRBJ2-7|NA|NA|13
TGTGCCAGCAGTCTCCGGGGAACCTACGAGCAGTACTTC
CASSLRGTYEQYF
>TRBV30|TRBJ2-7|NA|NA|12
TGTGCCTGGAGCAAGACTTCCTACGAGCAGTACTTC
CAWSKTSYEQYF
>TRBV3-1/TRBV3-2|TRBJ2-1|TRBD2|NA|17
TGTGCCAGCAGCCAAGATCTCGCGGGAGGCCTCTACAATGAGCAGTTCTTC
CASSQDLAGGLYNEQFF
>TRBV7-2|TRBJ2-1|TRBD2|NA|15
TGTGCCAGCAGCTTAACGAAGCTGGGACTAGCGGGAGAGTTCTTC
CASSLTKLGLAGEFF
>TRBV11-2|TRBJ1-6|NA|NA|15
TGTGCCAGCAGCTTAGGGTCGATGGGCAATTCACCCCTCCACTTT
CASSLGSMGNSPLHF
>TRBV20-1|TRBJ2-3|TRBD2|NA|16
TGCAGTGCTAGTCGCGGTAGCGGGAGTATGTCAGATACGCAGTATTTT
CSASRGSGSMSDTQYF
>TRBV16|TRBJ1-2|NA|once|16
TGTGCCAGCAGCCATGAGGGACTGCGGATTGACTATGGCTACACCTTC
CASSHEGLRIDYGYTF
>TRBV19|TRBJ1-3|NA|NA|15
TGTGCCGCCAAGGACAGACAGAGCTCTGGAAACACCATATATTTT
CAAKDRQSSGNTIYF
>TRBV2|TRBJ1-1|NA|NA|13
TGTGCCAGCAGTGGACAGTCGAACACTGAAGCTTTCTTT
CASSGQSNTEAFF
>TRBV5-1|TRBJ2-7|TRBD1|NA|15
TGCGCCAGCAGCTTGTCCGGCCAGGGGGCATTCGAGCAGTACTTC
CASSLSGQGAFEQYF
>TRBV18|TRBJ2-7|TRBD1|NA|14
TGTGCCAGCTCACCGGGACAGGGCTCAGTCGAGCAGTACTTC
CASSPGQGSVEQYF
>TRBV5-8|TRBJ2-5|TRBD1|NA|12
TGTGCCAGCAATAACAGGGGAGAGACCCAGTACTTC
CASNNRGETQYF
>TRBV30|TRBJ1-1|NA|NA|11
TGTGCCTGGACAGTGAACACTGAAGCTTTCTTT
CAWTVNTEAFF
>TRBV6-5|TRBJ2-1|TRBD1|NA|13
TGTGCCAGCAGCTGGACAGGGTACAATGAGCAGTTCTTC
CASSWTGYNEQFF
>TRBV9|TRBJ2-1|TRBD1|NA|18
TGTGCCAGCAGCGTAGCCCCCGGACAGGGGGCTTCGAGAAATGAGCAGTTCTTC
CASSVAPGQGASRNEQFF
>TRBV4-1|TRBJ2-3|TRBD1|once|16
TGCGCCAGCAGCCATCAGGGGGACGGATACACAGATACGCAGTATTTT
CASSHQGDGYTDTQYF
>TRBV27|TRBJ2-6|NA|NA|15
TGTGCCAGCAGTTTCAGGGGAGTTGGGGCCAACGTCCTGACTTTC
CASSFRGVGANVLTF
>TRBV14|TRBJ2-3|NA|NA|14
TGTGCCAGCAGCCCGTGGACAGGCACAGATACGCAGTATTTT
CASSPWTGTDTQYF
>TRBV10-1|TRBJ1-1|TRBD1|NA|12
TGCGCCAGCAGTGGCACAGGGGGTGAAGCTTTCTTT
CASSGTGGEAFF
>TRBV11-3|TRBJ2-5|NA|NA|14
TGTGCCAGCAGCACGAGTTTTGGAGAAGAGACCCAGTACTTC
CASSTSFGEETQYF
>TRBV5-1|TRBJ1-5|TRBD1|NA|18
TGCGCCAGCAGCTTGGTCCCAGGGGGCGGGGGAGGCAATCAGCCCCAGCATTTT
CASSLVPGGGGGNQPQHF
>TRBV30|TRBJ1-5|TRBD1|NA|14
TGTGCCTGGAGTCAGGGGGGCAGCAATCAGCCCCAGCATTTT
CAWSQGGSNQPQHF
>TRBV19|TRBJ2-3|NA|NA|18
TGTGCCAGTAGTATAGATGGGTTTCGGGATGGAAGCACAGATACGCAGTATTTT
CASSIDGFRDGSTDTQYF
>TRBV18|TRBJ1-2|NA|NA|15
TGTGCCAGCTCACCAAACTCGGGGGAGTACTATGGCTACACCTTC
CASSPNSGEYYGYTF
>TRBV13|TRBJ2-1|TRBD2|NA|16
TGTGCCAGCAGCCTATGGACTAGCGGGAGTAGAGATGAGCAGTTCTTC
CASSLWTSGSRDEQFF
>TRBV5-4|TRBJ1-1|TRBD1|NA|13
TGTGCCAGCATGCGGGACAGAAACACTGAAGCTTTCTTT
CASMRDRNTEAFF
>TRBV6-2/TRBV6-3|TRBJ2-7|TRBD1|NA|19
TGTGCCAGCAGTTACTTTTCGTCCTATATCGGACAGGATTCCTACGAGCAGTACTTC
CASSYFSSYIGQDSYEQYF
>TRBV18|TRBJ2-1|NA|NA|13
TGTGCCAGCTCACCGGAGTCAGGGGATGAGCAGTTCTTC
CASSPESGDEQFF
>TRBV9|TRBJ2-1|TRBD2|once|17
TGTGCCAGCAGCGTAGACGGTAGCGGGAGGGCAGGCAATGAGCAGTTCTTC
CASSVDGSGRAGNEQFF
>TRBV12-3/TRBV12-4|TRBJ2-5|NA|NA|13
TGTGCCAGCAGATGGACACAGCAAGAGACCCAGTACTTC
CASRWTQQETQYF